One and the same sample provided the 30 T cell receptor beta chains below, sequenced in a study of cytomegalovirus exposure and HLA in healthy donors. The PCR was carried out with 60 Vbeta primers and 13 Jbeta primers. Assay: immunoSEQ multiplex PCR; the TCRdb copy retains only in-frame clones and omits some. Reported are about 140,000 clones; the ten largest clones contain approximately 2.4%. Sequencing was performed on PBMCs. Receptors were obtained from a man in his forties in good health and CMV-seronegative.

The chain couples TRBV5-4 to TRBJ2-5, with TRBD2 identical over 8 bases. With the DNA end fitting TRBJ2-7 better, the J assignment may be wrong. Germline V lookup: CDR1 SGHNT, CDR2 YYREEE (reference sequence). The CDR3 has 14 residues. As DNA, the CDR3 is TGTGCCAGCAGCTCCGGGGGGGCTCAGTACGAGCAGTACTTC. Translated: CASSSGGAQYEQYF.

The V call is TRBV6-5, the J call TRBJ2-7; 8 bases agree with TRBD1. The CDR3 sequence is 13 residues long. CDR1 and CDR2 from the germline V gene are MNHEY and SVGAGI. V dropped 6 bases and J dropped 5; count of bases not matched to a gene: 6. The CDR3 DNA is TGTGCCAGCAGCCGCGGGACAGGCAACGAGCAGTACTTC. Amino acid sequence: CASSRGTGNEQYF.

The chain uses TRBV5-4 and TRBJ1-5; D call uncertain. Trimming left V 2 bases short and J 4 bases short, with 13 bases between. The CDR3 extends over 15 amino acids. Germline values: CDR1 SGHNT, CDR2 YYREEE (reference sequence). The CDR3 loop is CASSLEPGNNQPQHF. CDR3 bases: TGTGCCAGCAGCTTAGAGCCGGGGAATAATCAGCCCCAGCATTTT.

As DNA, the CDR3 is TGCAGTGCCGGGGGAGAAGGCTACACCTTC. Translating gives CSAGGEGYTF. This chain joins TRBV20-1 and TRBJ1-2, with D possibly matching TRBD1 (5 bases). V dropped 6 bases and J dropped 8 bases, with 10 bases sitting between them. Per germline, CDR1 DFQATT and CDR2 SNEGSKA (reference sequence). The CDR3 extends over 10 amino acids.

The chain carries TRBV11-2 and TRBJ2-7, with 9 bases aligning to TRBD1. From germline, CDR1 is SGHAT and CDR2 FQNNGV. Trimming removed 0 bases from V and 2 bases from J; junction bases left unmatched: 2. There are 15 residues in the CDR3. CDR3 protein: CASSLERTGAYEQYF. The CDR3, as DNA: TGTGCCAGCAGCTTAGAGCGGACAGGGGCCTACGAGCAGTACTTC. Variable domain in full (rest from reference TRBV11-2 and TRBJ2-7): EAGVAQSPRYKIIEKRQSVAFWCNPISGHATLYWYQQILGQGPKLLIQFQNNGVVDDSQLPKDRFSAERLKGVDSTLKIQPAKLEDSAVYLCASSLERTGAYEQYFGPGTRLTVT.

The chain combines TRBV6-6 with TRBJ2-7; D is perhaps TRBD2 (5 bases). The CDR3 totals 16 residues. The germline V gene has CDR1 MNHNY and CDR2 SVGAGI (reference sequence). The V end lost 6 bases, the J end lost 3 bases, and 21 bases lay between the germline ends. In nucleotides, the CDR3 is TGTGCCAGCAGCCGACCCGACGGGAACTCTCACTACGAGCAGTACTTC. Its protein is CASSRPDGNSHYEQYF.

The chain recombines TRBV7-6 with TRBJ2-1, with 9 bases matching TRBD2. Losses at the gene ends were 5 bases for V and 2 bases for J; bases not matched to a gene: 1. Germline CDR1 reads SGHVS; CDR2 reads FNYEAQ. CDR3 length: 14 residues. In DNA form, the CDR3 reads TGTGCCAGCAGCGCGGGGGGGCCCTACAATGAGCAGTTCTTC. Translating gives CASSAGGPYNEQFF. Full variable domain (remainder filled in from reference TRBV7-6 and TRBJ2-1): GAGVSQSPRYKVTKRGQDVALRCDPISGHVSLYWYRQALGQGPEFLTYFNYEAQQDKSGLPNDRFSAERPEGSISTLTIQRTEQRDSAMYRCASSAGGPYNEQFFGPGTRLTVL.

The rearrangement uses TRBV15 and TRBJ1-1; 7 positions match TRBD1. Germline V gives CDR1 LNHNV, CDR2 YYDKDF (reference sequence). V trimming: 0 bases; J trimming: 5 bases; junction bases outside the gene matches: 6. The CDR3 is 15 amino acids. CDR3 region: CATSRDAGGGTEAFF. CDR3 nucleotide sequence: TGTGCCACCAGCAGAGATGCAGGGGGTGGGACTGAAGCTTTCTTT.

The chain combines TRBV11-2 with TRBJ2-7; possibly TRBD1 for D (6 bases). Trimming cost V 4 bases and J 3 bases, with 10 bases left between them. Per the germline V gene, CDR1 is SGHAT and CDR2 is FQNNGV. This CDR3 comprises 13 residues. CDR3 nucleotide sequence: TGTGCCAGCAGCTCTCGACAGGTCTACGAGCAGTACTTC. Translated: CASSSRQVYEQYF.

V gene TRBV11-2 combines with J gene TRBJ1-5; 7 bases match TRBD1. Per germline, CDR1 SGHAT and CDR2 FQNNGV. The CDR3 has 14 amino acids. V shed 5 bases and J 7 bases; nucleotides not matched to a gene: 8. CDR3 residues: CASSRGQVGQPQHF. CDR3 bases: TGTGCCAGCAGCCGTGGACAGGTCGGGCAGCCCCAGCATTTT.

A note on this clone: The same CDR3 can be traced to other DNA sequences in this sample. The genes are TRBV9 and TRBJ1-5, with D possibly TRBD1 on 6 matching bases. V was shortened by 3 bases and J by 6 bases, with 13 bases between the two germline ends. Germline V gene lookup returns CDR1 SGDLS and CDR2 YYNGEE. The CDR3 is 14 residues long. CDR3 region: CASSDGGASQPQHF. CDR3 bases: TGTGCCAGCAGCGACGGGGGGGCAAGTCAGCCCCAGCATTTT. The full variable domain, in which reference TRBV9 and TRBJ1-5 provide the parts outside the CDR3, is DSGVTQTPKHLITATGQRVTLRCSPRSGDLSVYWYQQSLDQGLQFLIQYYNGEERAKGNILERFSAQQFPDLHSELNLSSLELGDSALYFCASSDGGASQPQHFGDGTRLSIL.

This chain joins TRBV10-3 and TRBJ2-5, with a tentative D call TRBD2 (7 bases). The CDR3 consists of 16 residues. Germline V gene lookup returns CDR1 ENHRY and CDR2 SYGVKD. V lost 0 bases, J lost 6 bases, and 17 bases lay in between. CDR3 sequence: CAISESGGGPVKTQYF. DNA of the CDR3: TGTGCCATCAGTGAGTCAGGGGGGGGCCCCGTAAAGACCCAGTACTTC.

The chain is built from TRBV6-5 and TRBJ2-1, with unresolved D. The CDR3 consists of 11 residues. Trimming removed 7 bases at V and 6 bases at J, with 7 bases between. Germline V CDR1 and CDR2: MNHEY, SVGAGI. The CDR3 loop reads CASTLSNEQFF. Written as DNA, the CDR3 is TGTGCCAGCACCCTAAGCAATGAGCAGTTCTTC.

J is TRBJ1-2 and V is TRBV27; D gene uncertain. Germline-derived CDR1 and CDR2 are MNHEY and SMNVEV (reference sequence). V lost 5 bases and J lost 4, with 8 bases in between. The CDR3 runs 12 residues. CDR3 in amino acids: CASSPGLYGYTF. CDR3 DNA sequence: TGTGCCAGCAGTCCTGGACTCTATGGCTACACCTTC.

The gene calls are TRBV19 and TRBJ2-7; 9 bases align to TRBD1. The V gene's germline CDR1 is LNHDA and CDR2 SQIVND (reference sequence). Trimming removed 6 bases from V and 2 bases from J; junction bases left unmatched: 11. This CDR3 spans 16 amino acids. The CDR3 spells CASRKAPGQGAYEQYF. DNA of the CDR3: TGTGCCAGTAGGAAAGCACCGGGACAGGGTGCCTACGAGCAGTACTTC.

The rearrangement links TRBV12-2 to TRBJ2-3; no DNA check was done on the table's D call, TRBD1. TRBV12-2 is noted as a pseudogene. The CDR3 is 17 amino acids. The CDR3 loop is CASRPHRPQGAGDTQYF. The CDR3 DNA reads TGTGCAAGTCGCCCTCACCGACCGCAGGGGGCTGGAGATACGCAGTATTTT.

V usage is TRBV7-9 and J usage is TRBJ2-5; possible D gene TRBD2, 7 bases. The CDR3 contains 14 residues. V lost 3 bases, J lost 4 bases, and 12 bases lay in between. Germline CDR1 is SEHNR and CDR2 is FQNEAQ (reference sequence). The DNA of the CDR3 is TGTGCCAGCAGCTTCGGAGGGGGGGCAGAGACCCAGTACTTC. This gives the protein CASSFGGGAETQYF.

CDR3 region: CASSLALLSSYNEQFF. Written as DNA, the CDR3 is TGTGCCAGCAGCTTAGCGCTTTTGAGCTCCTACAATGAGCAGTTCTTC. This chain connects TRBV7-2 to TRBJ2-1, with D unresolved. In germline, CDR1 is SGHTA, CDR2 FQGNSA. The germline V and J ends were trimmed by 0 bases and 0 bases, with 9 bases remaining between them. The CDR3 has 16 amino acids.

As DNA, the CDR3 is TGTGCCAGTAGTATATTCATCTCCTACGAGCAGTACTTC. Translation: CASSIFISYEQYF. The chain uses TRBV19 and TRBJ2-7; D remains unclear. The germline V gene encodes CDR1 LNHDA and CDR2 SQIVND (reference sequence). The CDR3 has 13 residues. The V end was cut by 2 bases, the J end by 0 bases, with 5 bases between.

The chain has TRBV19 and TRBJ2-2; 7 bases line up with TRBD1. V lost 4 bases, J lost 6 bases, and 5 bases stayed unmatched. CDR3 length: 14 amino acids. Germline CDR1 reads LNHDA; CDR2 reads SQIVND (reference sequence). The chain's CDR3 is CASSSRQGAGELFF. In DNA, the CDR3 is TGTGCCAGTAGTAGCCGACAGGGTGCCGGGGAGCTGTTTTTT.

The chain couples TRBV18 to TRBJ2-7; weak D call: TRBD1 (6 bases). Trimming took 6 bases from V and 3 from J, leaving 12 bases between them. This CDR3 has 13 residues. Germline CDR1 KGHSH, CDR2 LQKENI. The CDR3 nucleotides are TGTGCCAGCTCCCCGGACAGTAGCTACGAGCAGTACTTC. Translated, it gives CASSPDSSYEQYF.

The rearrangement joins TRBV9 to TRBJ2-3; D gene unclear. This CDR3 is 14 amino acids long. V lost 0 bases and J lost 0, with 5 bases in between. Germline V lookup: CDR1 SGDLS, CDR2 YYNGEE. In DNA, the CDR3 is TGTGCCAGCAGCGTAGACAGTAGCACAGATACGCAGTATTTT. It encodes CASSVDSSTDTQYF. Full variable domain (rest looked up from reference TRBV9 and TRBJ2-3): DSGVTQTPKHLITATGQRVTLRCSPRSGDLSVYWYQQSLDQGLQFLIQYYNGEERAKGNILERFSAQQFPDLHSELNLSSLELGDSALYFCASSVDSSTDTQYFGPGTRLTVL.

The chain carries TRBV9 and TRBJ2-7; 9 bases are a match to TRBD1. J gave up 7 bases and V 0 bases, and 11 bases lay outside the gene matches. Germline-derived CDR1 and CDR2 are SGDLS and YYNGEE. The length of the CDR3 is 16 residues. The DNA of the CDR3 is TGTGCCAGCAGCGTAGAGGGGACAGGGCTCCTTCGAGAGCAGTACTTC. It is translated as CASSVEGTGLLREQYF. The variable domain in full, completed from reference TRBV9 and TRBJ2-7, reads DSGVTQTPKHLITATGQRVTLRCSPRSGDLSVYWYQQSLDQGLQFLIQYYNGEERAKGNILERFSAQQFPDLHSELNLSSLELGDSALYFCASSVEGTGLLREQYFGPGTRLTVT.

The genes are TRBV7-6 and TRBJ1-5; 9 nucleotides align to TRBD1. V gave up 1 base and J gave up 6 bases; unmatched junction bases: 4. The CDR3 loop spans 15 amino acids. Germline V gives CDR1 SGHVS, CDR2 FNYEAQ. The CDR3 DNA is TGTGCCAGCAGCTTAGAACAGGGGGCTATTCAGCCCCAGCATTTT. Translated, it gives CASSLEQGAIQPQHF. Full variable domain (remainder filled in from reference TRBV7-6 and TRBJ1-5): GAGVSQSPRYKVTKRGQDVALRCDPISGHVSLYWYRQALGQGPEFLTYFNYEAQQDKSGLPNDRFSAERPEGSISTLTIQRTEQRDSAMYRCASSLEQGAIQPQHFGDGTRLSIL.

V usage is TRBV7-3 and J usage is TRBJ2-5; 10 nucleotides align to TRBD2. Germline trimming cut 2 bases from V and 0 bases from J; bases unmatched to any gene: 3. This CDR3 is 16 amino acids long. Germline CDR1 and CDR2: SGHTA and FQGTGA. The CDR3, as DNA: TGTGCCAGCAGCTTAGGTAGCGGGGGGTACCAAGAGACCCAGTACTTC. Translated, it gives CASSLGSGGYQETQYF.

This chain uses TRBV11-3 with TRBJ2-2, with D perhaps TRBD2 (7 bases). Germline V CDR1 and CDR2: SGHNT, YENEEA. The length of the CDR3 is 15 residues. The V end lost 5 bases, the J end lost 7 bases, and 17 bases lay between the germline ends. CDR3 loop: CASSPLRGQGGELFF. The CDR3 region has the DNA TGTGCCAGCAGCCCCCTGCGGGGGCAGGGCGGGGAGCTGTTTTTT. Full variable domain (missing parts from reference TRBV11-3 and TRBJ2-2): EAGVVQSPRYKIIEKKQPVAFWCNPISGHNTLYWYLQNLGQGPELLIRYENEEAVDDSQLPKDRFSAERLKGVDSTLKIQPAELGDSAVYLCASSPLRGQGGELFFGEGSRLTVL.

The chain carries TRBV18 and TRBJ1-3; 9 nucleotides match TRBD1. The CDR3 loop spans 16 amino acids. Germline CDR1 is KGHSH and CDR2 is LQKENI. Trimming cost V 6 bases and J 2 bases; bases outside gene matches: 8. The CDR3 nucleotides read TGTGCCAGCTCGCAAACAGGGGGCGCGGCTGGAAACACCATATATTTT. Its protein product is CASSQTGGAAGNTIYF.

As for this clone: This CDR3 is also generated by other DNA sequences in the sample. The J gene is TRBJ1-4, the V gene TRBV7-9; tentatively, D is TRBD1 (6 bases). The CDR3 is made up of 13 amino acids. V was shortened by 0 bases and J by 7 bases, with 6 bases between the two germline ends. Germline loops: CDR1 SEHNR, CDR2 FQNEAQ (reference sequence). The CDR3 DNA is TGTGCCAGCAGCTTAGCAGGGGGTGAAAAACTGTTTTTT. Translating it yields CASSLAGGEKLFF.

The chain's CDR3 is CASSQRQGTISVRTPLHF. As DNA, the CDR3 is TGTGCCAGCAGCCAGAGACAGGGAACAATCTCAGTTCGTACGCCCCTCCACTTT. This rearrangement joins TRBV7-2 to TRBJ1-6; 7 bases match TRBD1. V was pared by 5 bases and J by 13 bases, with 23 bases of the junction left unmatched. This CDR3 region has 18 residues. Germline assignment: CDR1 SGHTA and CDR2 FQGNSA.

In nucleotides, the CDR3 is TGTGCCAGCAGCTCGGGACAGCGGGAGACCCAGTACTTC. This sequence encodes CASSSGQRETQYF. This chain joins TRBV7-2 and TRBJ2-5, with 7 bases matching TRBD1. The CDR3 covers 13 residues. Germline CDR1 is SGHTA and CDR2 is FQGNSA. Trimming took 4 bases from V and 5 from J; bases not matched to a gene: 4.